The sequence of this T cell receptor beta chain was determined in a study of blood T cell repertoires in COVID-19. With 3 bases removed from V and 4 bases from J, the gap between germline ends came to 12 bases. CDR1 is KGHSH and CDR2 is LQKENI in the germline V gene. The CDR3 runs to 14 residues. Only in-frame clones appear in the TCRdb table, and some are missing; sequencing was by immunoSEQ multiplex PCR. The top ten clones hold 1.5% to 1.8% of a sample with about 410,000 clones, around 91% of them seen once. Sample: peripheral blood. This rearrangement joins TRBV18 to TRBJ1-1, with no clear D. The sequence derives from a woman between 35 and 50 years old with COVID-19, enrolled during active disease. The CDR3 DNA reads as TGTGCCAGCTCACCGGAGACCGGAGTCACTGAAGCTTTCTTT. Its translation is CASSPETGVTEAFF.